The 5 T cell receptor beta chains given below trace back to one sample, sequenced in a study of regulatory T cells in long-lasting Graves disease. Building of the TCR beta libraries involved iRepertoire HTBI primers and Arm-PCR of CDR3 regions. A single record per CDR3 protein comes from TCRdb applying MiXCR to the multiplex PCR reads. The sample records 380,000 or so distinct CDR3 sequences, around 15% being singletons. Time point noted: newly diagnosed GD, antithyroid drugs for less than 3 months. From PBMCs, RNA was extracted and then used to make the TCR library. This sample also belongs to another study, concerning T cells in Graves' hyperthyroidism and ophthalmopathy.

The sample here was peripheral blood mononuclear cells (PBMCs), taken at new diagnosis, from a patient treated with antithyroid drugs. These receptors all come from a woman between 18 and 29 years old with Graves disease.

The rearrangement uses TRBV28 and TRBJ1-4, with 7 bases lining up with TRBD1. The V gene's germline CDR1 is MDHEN and CDR2 SYDVKM. CDR3 length equals 16 residues. J gave up 4 bases and V 7 bases, and 12 bases lay outside the gene matches. The CDR3 protein is CASTAFTGAINEKLFF. DNA for the CDR3: TGTGCCAGCACCGCCTTCACAGGGGCGATTAATGAAAAACTGTTTTTT.

Many counts were recorded for this clonotype. V gene TRBV6-2 or TRBV6-3 combines with J gene TRBJ2-7; TRBD2 matches at 13 bases. The V gene end was trimmed by 5 bases and the J gene end by 2 bases; junction bases not matched to a gene: 3. The germline CDR1 and CDR2 sequences are MNHEY and SVGEGT. The CDR3 contains 15 residues. The DNA for the CDR3 is TGTGCCAGCAGTGGCGGACTAGCGGGAGCCTACGAGCAGTACTTC. Its translation: CASSGGLAGAYEQYF.

The sample holds many counts of this clonotype. The chain uses TRBV20-1 and TRBJ2-7; D is ambiguous. V was shortened by 5 bases and J by 4 bases, with 6 bases between the two germline ends. Per germline, CDR1 DFQATT and CDR2 SNEGSKA (reference sequence). This CDR3 comprises 10 residues. The CDR3: CSAQEYEQYF. The CDR3 bases are TGCAGTGCTCAAGAGTACGAGCAGTACTTC.

The chain has TRBV27 and TRBJ2-1; TRBD2 matches 8 bases. CDR1 and CDR2 (germline): MNHEY, SMNVEV (reference sequence). V lost 5 bases to trimming and J lost 7 bases; unmatched junction nucleotides: 10. The CDR3 loop spans 15 amino acids. The CDR3 region is CASSVSSGAGNEQFF. As DNA, the CDR3 is TGTGCCAGCAGTGTTAGTAGCGGGGCGGGTAATGAGCAGTTCTTC.

The chain carries TRBV19 and TRBJ2-1, with TRBD1 matching 7 bases. This CDR3 contains 16 residues. The germline CDR1 and CDR2 sequences are LNHDA and SQIVND (reference sequence). V lost 3 bases and J lost 5; bases outside the gene matches: 10. CDR3 DNA sequence: TGTGCCAGTAGTATTACACCGACAGGGTACCACAATGAGCAGTTCTTC. Translated, it gives CASSITPTGYHNEQFF.